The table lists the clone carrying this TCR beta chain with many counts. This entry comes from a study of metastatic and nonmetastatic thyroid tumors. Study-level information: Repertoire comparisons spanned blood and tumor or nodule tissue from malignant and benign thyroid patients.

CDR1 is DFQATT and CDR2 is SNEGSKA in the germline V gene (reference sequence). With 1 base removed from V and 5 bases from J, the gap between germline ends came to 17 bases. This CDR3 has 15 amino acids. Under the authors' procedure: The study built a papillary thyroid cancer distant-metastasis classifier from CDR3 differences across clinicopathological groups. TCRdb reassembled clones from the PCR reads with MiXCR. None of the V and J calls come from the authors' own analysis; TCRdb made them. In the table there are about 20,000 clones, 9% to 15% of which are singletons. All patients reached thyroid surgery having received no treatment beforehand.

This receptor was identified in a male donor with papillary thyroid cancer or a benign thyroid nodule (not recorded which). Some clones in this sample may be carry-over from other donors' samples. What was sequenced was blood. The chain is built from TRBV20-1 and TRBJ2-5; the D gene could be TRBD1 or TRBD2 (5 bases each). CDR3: CSARVPTGGWETQYF. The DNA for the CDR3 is TGCAGTGCTAGAGTTCCTACAGGAGGATGGGAGACCCAGTACTTC.